A selection of T cell receptor beta chains follows, all from one sample in a study of blood T cell repertoires in COVID-19. The data were produced by immunoSEQ multiplex PCR, yet TCRdb's version contains in-frame clones alone and is incomplete. The sample has fewer than 350,000 clones; roughly 91% are singletons. Sequencing input: PBMCs or T cells enriched from blood (not recorded which). These receptors were obtained from a woman aged 35 to 49 with acute COVID-19. Each CDR3 is given with its conserved first and last residue. The D gene is left open where the match is weak. The size field is filled for only some rows; it gives once, few, many or a size class.

. TRBJ2-3 TRBV11-2 . TGTGCCAGCAGCTTAGTTCAGGGGTTGGATACGCAGTATTTT CASSLVQGLDTQYF
few TRBJ1-2 TRBV24-1 . TGTGCCACCAGTGACTCAGGGACATATGGCTACACCTTC CATSDSGTYGYTF
. TRBJ1-2 TRBV28 . TGTGCCAGCAGTTCCGATACAGGGTACGCCATTGGCTACACCTTC CASSSDTGYAIGYTF
once TRBJ1-4 TRBV5-1 TRBD1 TGCGCCAGCAGCGCAAACCTGGGACAGTCCTCAACTAATGAAAAACTGTTTTTT CASSANLGQSSTNEKLFF
. TRBJ1-2 TRBV28 TRBD1 TGTGCCAGCAGAACGACAGGGAACTATGGCTACACCTTC CASRTTGNYGYTF
. TRBJ1-6 TRBV18 . TGTGCCAGCTCACCGAGGGAGGGTGATTCACCCCTCCACTTT CASSPREGDSPLHF
few TRBJ2-3 TRBV30 . TGTGCCTGGAGCCACCCGGGGGGCACAGATACGCAGTATTTT CAWSHPGGTDTQYF
. TRBJ1-1 TRBV19 . TGTGCCAGTAGTATAAATGTCTTGGGAGGCGTTTATCGGGCTTTCTTT CASSINVLGGVYRAFF
once TRBJ1-1 TRBV9 . TGTGCCAGCAGCTACACAGCGGCAGACAACACTGAAGCTTTCTTT CASSYTAADNTEAFF
. TRBJ2-6 TRBV18 . TGTGCCAGCTCACCGGGCAGGGGTGGGGCCAACGTCCTGACTTTC CASSPGRGGANVLTF
. TRBJ2-3 TRBV5-4 TRBD2 TGTGCCAGCAGCTCGAGCGGGGGGAGCACAGATACGCAGTATTTT CASSSSGGSTDTQYF
. TRBJ2-1 TRBV6-5 TRBD2 TGTGCCATTCCGGGACTAGAAGGGAATGAGCAGTTCTTC CAIPGLEGNEQFF
. TRBJ2-1 TRBV7-2 . TGTGCCAGCAGCCCAAAAAGTTCCTACTACAATGAGCAGTTCTTC CASSPKSSYYNEQFF
. TRBJ1-5 TRBV6-4 . TGTGCCAGCAGTGACTCGAGTGAAGGCGGTAGCAATCAGCCCCAGCATTTT CASSDSSEGGSNQPQHF
. TRBJ1-3 TRBV5-6 TRBD1 TGTGCCAGCAGCCCCCAGGGGGGAGGAAACACCATATATTTT CASSPQGGGNTIYF
. TRBJ2-3 TRBV6-5 TRBD2 TGTGCCAGCGGCGGGAGACGGGGTACAGATACGCAGTATTTT CASGGRRGTDTQYF
. TRBJ1-5 TRBV2 . TGTGCCAGCAGTCACAGGGCTCGATCCAATCAGCCCCAGCATTTT CASSHRARSNQPQHF
. TRBJ1-3 TRBV15 . TGTGCCACCAGCAGACTCGCGGGGGCCACCATATATTTT CATSRLAGATIYF
once TRBJ2-7 TRBV19 . TGTGCCAGTAGTATGGGAGTCGAGCAGTACTTC CASSMGVEQYF
. TRBJ1-1 TRBV5-6 . TGTGCCAGCAGCTCGACAGACATGAACACTGAAGCTTTCTTT CASSSTDMNTEAFF
. TRBJ2-7 TRBV12-3/TRBV12-4 . TGTGCCAGCAGGCGGACAGTTGGAGACGAGCAGTACTTC CASRRTVGDEQYF
. TRBJ2-6 TRBV28 TRBD1 TGTGCCAGCAGTCCTCAACAGGGGGCGGCGGGGGCCAACGTCCTGACTTTC CASSPQQGAAGANVLTF
. TRBJ1-5 TRBV18 . TGTGCCAGCTCGTCCGAACAGAAAAATCAGCCCCAGCATTTT CASSSEQKNQPQHF
. TRBJ2-3 TRBV9 TRBD1 TGTGCCAGCAGCTCTACAGGGGGCTCGCAAGATACGCAGTATTTT CASSSTGGSQDTQYF
. TRBJ2-1 TRBV2 . TGTGCCTGCAGGGGCACCTACAATGAGCAGTTCTTC CACRGTYNEQFF
. TRBJ2-2 TRBV28 . TGTGCCAGCAGTTTCGACTCGGAATCCACCGGGGAGCTGTTTTTT CASSFDSESTGELFF
. TRBJ1-4 TRBV4-1 TRBD1 TGCGCCAGCAGCCGCCTACCAGGGACAGCTAATGAAAAACTGTTTTTT CASSRLPGTANEKLFF
. TRBJ2-7 TRBV3-1/TRBV3-2 TRBD2 TGTGCCAGCAGCCAATTCTCAGCGGGGGCGTACGAGCAGTACTTC CASSQFSAGAYEQYF
. TRBJ1-6 TRBV2 . TGTGCCAGCATCAGGGGTTCCTATAATTCACCCCTCCACTTT CASIRGSYNSPLHF
. TRBJ1-2 TRBV11-2 . TGTGCCAGCAGCTTTCAAGGGGTTGGCTATGGCTACACCTTC CASSFQGVGYGYTF
once TRBJ1-2 TRBV4-2 TRBD1 TGTGCCAGCAGCCACGACAGGGGGGTTGACTATGGCTACACCTTC CASSHDRGVDYGYTF
once TRBJ1-1 TRBV11-1 . TGTGCCAGCAGCCCCAGGGAAATGAGTGAAGCTTTCTTT CASSPREMSEAFF